This T cell receptor (beta chain) was recorded in a study of technical replicates of blood from a handful of donors. The data were produced by immunoSEQ multiplex PCR, yet TCRdb's version contains in-frame clones alone and is incomplete. This repertoire shows about 75,000 clones, 95% to 97% found once; its top ten account for about 0.27%. The CDR3 extends over 14 amino acids. Germline values: CDR1 SGHTA, CDR2 FQGNSA. Unmatched junction bases numbered 1, after V lost 2 bases and J lost 2 bases. The sequenced sample was T cells isolated from PBMCs. This sequence was found in a human donor in good health. The genes are TRBV7-2 and TRBJ2-7; 9 bases are a match to TRBD2. The CDR3 DNA is TGTGCCAGCAGCTTACTAGCGGGGACCTACGAGCAGTACTTC. Its protein product is CASSLLAGTYEQYF.